A single T cell receptor beta chain is shown here with its context. Its cognate antigen has yet to be identified. Base qualities are not provided; no much larger clone lies one nucleotide away. Enrolling through a virtual design, the prospective study's participants ranged in age from roughly 18 to 90 years and lived across 24 United States geographic areas. In the prospective study, cohorts were assigned on the basis of participant-reported clinical history obtained from a screening survey and a study questionnaire. Mobile phlebotomists in the prospective study collected whole blood, serum and a nasopharyngeal or oropharyngeal swab from every participant. Over an approximately 2-month period, participants in the prospective study had the option of providing additional blood draws and questionnaires. Prospective study blood samples were shipped either frozen or at room temperature before DNA extraction.

The germline V gene encodes CDR1 SGDLS and CDR2 YYNGEE. There are 16 amino acids in the CDR3, from cysteine to phenylalanine inclusive. Only the CDR3 part of the read is kept: 48 bases, read in frame from the first base. V ends up 4 bases short and J 1 base short, with an unmatched junction base count of 6. These data are taken from a study of blood T cell repertoires in COVID-19 (dated by TCRdb to the early 2020s). A note on the overall study: The collaborator samples originated in the United States, Italy and Spain and spanned the acute and convalescent phases of COVID-19. Nearly every sample came with metadata listing a de-identified subject ID, COVID-19 status, age in years and sex. The dataset comprised deeply sampled blood TCRbeta repertoires from subjects exposed to, actively infected with, or recovered from COVID-19. A freely available public database, intended as a resource for researchers studying the immune response to SARS-CoV-2, is where the repertoires were released. Where available, HLA class I and class II types were taken from metadata supplied by the sample provider and were not determined by assay-based typing. The material from the prospective study consisted of cDNA or gDNA derived from T cells, B-cell-depleted T cells, or PBMCs. The samples were drawn from two sources: the first 160 participants of the ongoing ImmuneRACE study, and over 1,000 subjects contributed by 6 global collaborators.

General study outcomes and caveats: Clinical and demographic metadata were provided uncurated, with the amount varying by source and participant.

The immunoSEQ Assay, a bias-controlled multiplex PCR, was used to amplify TCRbeta CDR3 regions from genomic DNA. The paper's data handling went like this. The number of nucleated cells in each sample was estimated from the amplification of reference gene primers within the assay. Sequence reads were collapsed and filtered to measure the absolute abundance of every unique TCRbeta CDR3 rearrangement. Productive Simpson clonality was computed per sample as the square root of Simpson's diversity index over productive rearrangements. TCRdb's version of the immuneACCESS table is confined to in-frame rearrangements and falls short of the full clone set. An unresolved V gene accounts for under half of the shortfall where checked; the remainder is of unknown origin. V and J calls and clone size come straight from that table; D and trimming were deduced from the DNA. Within this sample are 250,000 to 300,000 clones, with around 90% of them counted one time only. 2.3% of the sample is in the top ten clones.

This receptor chain uses TRBV9 and TRBJ1-3, with 9 bases in between that match TRBD1. The TCR comes from a middle-aged woman with acute COVID-19. Sequenced input: PBMCs or T cells enriched from blood (not recorded which). This receptor has the CDR3 CASSPPGQGSGNTIYF. The bases read TGTGCCAGCAGCCCTCCGGGACAGGGTTCTGGAAACACCATATATTTT.